This passage covers 14 T cell receptor beta chains from one sample sequenced in a study of cytomegalovirus exposure and HLA in healthy donors. This PCR relied on a set of 60 Vbeta primers and 13 Jbeta primers. Profiling relied on immunoSEQ multiplex PCR, and the TCRdb table lists in-frame clones only, not all of them. The sample holds 150,000 or so clones; about 70% are singletons and the top ten take approximately 3%. Specimen: PBMCs. Receptor source: a male donor in good health and CMV-seronegative.

The V call is TRBV10-2, the J call TRBJ1-4; 7 positions match TRBD1. This CDR3 region has 15 residues. Germline loops: CDR1 WSHSY, CDR2 SAAADI. V shed 2 bases and J 8 bases; nucleotides not matched to a gene: 8. The CDR3 loop is CASSEQGGFSEKLFF. In DNA form, the CDR3 reads TGCGCCAGCAGTGAGCAGGGGGGCTTCTCCGAAAAACTGTTTTTT.

The chain combines TRBV15 with TRBJ1-5; D is uncertain. The V gene lost 9 bases and the J gene lost 0 bases, with 9 bases spanning the gap. CDR3 length: 13 amino acids. Germline assignment: CDR1 LNHNV and CDR2 YYDKDF (reference sequence). The CDR3 loop reads CATTEYSNQPQHF. In nucleotides, the CDR3 is TGTGCCACGACGGAGTATAGCAATCAGCCCCAGCATTTT. Full variable domain (remainder filled in from reference TRBV15 and TRBJ1-5): DAMVIQNPRYQVTQFGKPVTLSCSQTLNHNVMYWYQQKSSQAPKLLFHYYDKDFNNEADTPDNFQSRRPNTSFCFLDIRSPGLGDTAMYLCATTEYSNQPQHFGDGTRLSIL.

The chain recombines TRBV18 with TRBJ1-1, with TRBD1 as a possible D gene (5 bases). CDR1 KGHSH and CDR2 LQKENI come from the germline V gene. The CDR3 is 15 residues long. The V and J ends lost 2 bases and 0 bases respectively, with 10 bases between them. In DNA, the CDR3 is TGTGCCAGCTCACCATACGGGGGATTGAACACTGAAGCTTTCTTT. Translating it yields CASSPYGGLNTEAFF.

This chain joins TRBV13 and TRBJ1-1; 11 nucleotides agree with TRBD1. J lost 6 bases, V lost 5 bases, and 8 bases had no gene match. Germline assignment: CDR1 PRHDT and CDR2 FYEKMQ (reference sequence). The CDR3 loop spans 15 amino acids. DNA for the CDR3: TGTGCCAGCAGCATACGGACAGGGGGCGCCTCTGAAGCTTTCTTT. Translated, it gives CASSIRTGGASEAFF.

The genes are TRBV4-2 and TRBJ2-5, with D perhaps matching TRBD1 (5 bases). The J call may be mistaken, given a closer DNA end match to TRBJ2-7. Germline CDR1 reads LGHNA; CDR2 reads YNFKEQ. The CDR3 is made up of 14 amino acids. CDR3 nucleotide sequence: TGTGCCAGCAGCCAAGAAGGGGTGGCCTACGAGCAGTACTTC. Translated, it gives CASSQEGVAYEQYF.

The V call is TRBV7-9, the J call TRBJ1-1; TRBD1 aligns across 7 bases. Unmatched junction bases numbered 3, after V lost 1 base and J lost 4 bases. The CDR3 has 14 amino acids. Looked up from germline, CDR1 is SEHNR and CDR2 is FQNEAQ (reference sequence). CDR3 bases: TGTGCCAGCAGCTTAGTTGAGGGGGCCACTGAAGCTTTCTTT. Translation: CASSLVEGATEAFF.

The chain uses TRBV5-1 and TRBJ2-1, with 11 bases aligning to TRBD1. With V trimmed by 2 bases and J by 0 bases, 4 bases remained unmatched. The CDR3 spans 17 residues. Germline loops: CDR1 SGHRS, CDR2 YFSETQ. For the CDR3, the DNA is TGCGCCAGCAGCTTAGGGACAGGGGGGAGCTCCTACAATGAGCAGTTCTTC. It codes for CASSLGTGGSSYNEQFF. The whole variable domain, remainder taken from reference TRBV5-1 and TRBJ2-1, is KAGVTQTPRYLIKTRGQQVTLSCSPISGHRSVSWYQQTPGQGLQFLFEYFSETQRNKGNFPGRFSGRQFSNSRSEMNVSTLELGDSALYLCASSLGTGGSSYNEQFFGPGTRLTVL.

In its sample, this clone was seen a few times. The chain is built from TRBV13 and TRBJ2-3, with 7 nucleotides matching TRBD1. The CDR3 runs 15 residues. Trimming took 2 bases from V and 6 from J; bases not matched to a gene: 8. CDR1 is PRHDT, CDR2 FYEKMQ, per germline (reference sequence). The CDR3, as DNA: TGTGCCAGCAGCTTAATCGACAGGGTAAGGGATACGCAGTATTTT. Translated, it gives CASSLIDRVRDTQYF. Combining the CDR3 with reference TRBV13 and TRBJ2-3 gives the whole variable domain AAGVIQSPRHLIKEKRETATLKCYPIPRHDTVYWYQQGPGQDPQFLISFYEKMQSDKGSIPDRFSAQQFSDYHSELNMSSLELGDSALYFCASSLIDRVRDTQYFGPGTRLTVL.

The sample holds a few counts of this clone. The chain has TRBV19 and TRBJ1-5; TRBD1 aligns across 9 bases. CDR1 LNHDA and CDR2 SQIVND come from the germline V gene (reference sequence). This CDR3 comprises 14 residues. Trimming cost V 5 bases and J 7 bases; bases outside gene matches: 6. CDR3 sequence (DNA): TGTGCCAGTAGTCCGGGACAGGGATCACAGCCCCAGCATTTT. It is translated as CASSPGQGSQPQHF.

V usage is TRBV30 and J usage is TRBJ1-3; D gene uncertain. Trimming shortened V by 8 bases and J by 9 bases, and 20 bases separated the two germline ends. Germline lookup yields CDR1 GTSNPN and CDR2 SVGIG (reference sequence). The CDR3 spans 13 residues. The CDR3 spells CALANSGSSTIYF. DNA of the CDR3: TGTGCCCTGGCTAACTCCGGGTCTAGCACCATATATTTT.

This chain uses TRBV7-2 with TRBJ2-1, with D tentatively TRBD2 (5 bases). The CDR3 is made up of 17 amino acids. Trimming shortened V by 6 bases and J by 4 bases, and 22 bases separated the two germline ends. Germline V gives CDR1 SGHTA, CDR2 FQGNSA. The chain's CDR3 is CASRSTSLAPGYNEQFF. The CDR3 DNA is TGTGCCAGCAGATCGACCTCCCTAGCCCCAGGTTACAATGAGCAGTTCTTC.

The chain is built from TRBV29-1 and TRBJ1-2; 7 bases are a match to TRBD1. CDR1 and CDR2 from the germline V gene are SQVTM and ANQGSEA. The CDR3 sequence is 12 residues long. The J segment lost 8 bases and the V segment lost 8 bases, leaving 11 bases of the junction unmatched. In nucleotides, the CDR3 is TGCAGCTTCGGGGGCCAGGGGGTAGGCTACACCTTC. Translation gives CSFGGQGVGYTF.

V and J are TRBV2 and TRBJ2-3; 9 positions agree with TRBD1. The length of the CDR3 is 15 residues. Per germline, CDR1 SNHLY and CDR2 FYNNEI. V was clipped by 4 bases and J by 1 base; unmatched bases: 3. CDR3 region: CASSARQGGTDTQYF. In DNA form, the CDR3 reads TGTGCCAGCAGTGCCAGACAGGGGGGCACAGATACGCAGTATTTT.

The rearrangement links TRBV7-9 to TRBJ2-1; TRBD2 aligns across 12 bases. Germline V CDR1 and CDR2: SEHNR, FQNEAQ (reference sequence). V was clipped by 1 base and J by 3 bases; unmatched bases: 7. This CDR3 has 18 residues. The CDR3 DNA sequence: TGTGCCAGCAGCTTAGGGCTAGCGGGAGGGGGCGGCTACAATGAGCAGTTCTTC. Translation gives CASSLGLAGGGGYNEQFF.